A selection of T cell receptor beta chains follows, all from one sample in a study of CD8 T cells in cerebrospinal fluid in Alzheimer's disease. TCRdb re-called the 10x single-cell sequencing reads and shows each CDR3 protein once, DNA omitted. The sample totals fewer than 1,400 distinct CDR3 sequences. The material sequenced was cerebrospinal fluid. These receptors were taken from a human donor with mild cognitive impairment. The CDR3 runs from the conserved cysteine through the conserved F or W. Fields, in order: CDR3 protein, V gene, clone size, J gene. A clone size is listed for some rows: how often the clone was seen (once, few, many), or a class if it is expanded.

CDR3aa: CASSQGGTSYNSPLHF; v_gene: TRBV3-1; abundance: medium-sized; j_gene: TRBJ1-6
CDR3aa: CASRLQVPNTEAFF; v_gene: TRBV6-6; abundance: large; j_gene: TRBJ1-1
CDR3aa: CASSPDRGRTDGYTF; v_gene: TRBV11-1; abundance: medium-sized; j_gene: TRBJ1-2
CDR3aa: CASTKPGQPMTPLHF; v_gene: TRBV19; abundance: -; j_gene: TRBJ1-6
CDR3aa: CSARQGAYEQYF; v_gene: TRBV20-1; abundance: medium-sized; j_gene: TRBJ2-7
CDR3aa: CAAGVSSYNSPLHF; v_gene: TRBV6-5; abundance: medium-sized; j_gene: TRBJ1-6
CDR3aa: CASSQDGQGAYNEQFF; v_gene: TRBV4-3; abundance: medium-sized; j_gene: TRBJ2-1
CDR3aa: CASSQEWGQGNYGYTF; v_gene: TRBV3-1; abundance: medium-sized; j_gene: TRBJ1-2
CDR3aa: CASSLRALYGYTF; v_gene: TRBV28; abundance: medium-sized; j_gene: TRBJ1-2
CDR3aa: CASTTSGTNTGELFF; v_gene: TRBV12-3/TRBV12-4; abundance: large; j_gene: TRBJ2-2
CDR3aa: CATSDSGTGGYEQYF; v_gene: TRBV24-1; abundance: medium-sized; j_gene: TRBJ2-7
CDR3aa: CSASRGRVSSEQFF; v_gene: TRBV20-1; abundance: large; j_gene: TRBJ2-1
CDR3aa: CASSFPATVYNYGYTF; v_gene: TRBV7-9; abundance: medium-sized; j_gene: TRBJ1-2
CDR3aa: CASGRQGAKEKLFF; v_gene: TRBV2; abundance: medium-sized; j_gene: TRBJ1-4
CDR3aa: CASSLVPDGKYGYTF; v_gene: TRBV7-8; abundance: medium-sized; j_gene: TRBJ1-2
CDR3aa: CASTYGGLYSNQPQHF; v_gene: TRBV6-4; abundance: medium-sized; j_gene: TRBJ1-5
CDR3aa: CASSLGTGEAFF; v_gene: TRBV11-2; abundance: medium-sized; j_gene: TRBJ1-1
CDR3aa: CASKGRDAGELFF; v_gene: TRBV28; abundance: medium-sized; j_gene: TRBJ2-2
CDR3aa: CASSSADTYGYTF; v_gene: TRBV7-8; abundance: medium-sized; j_gene: TRBJ1-2
CDR3aa: CASSPDRVATGELFF; v_gene: TRBV2; abundance: medium-sized; j_gene: TRBJ2-2
CDR3aa: CASSKQGGELFF; v_gene: TRBV7-3; abundance: -; j_gene: TRBJ2-2
CDR3aa: CASSHDLFGGQETQYF; v_gene: TRBV3-1; abundance: medium-sized; j_gene: TRBJ2-5
CDR3aa: CASSAISGTGNQPQHF; v_gene: TRBV12-3/TRBV12-4; abundance: large; j_gene: TRBJ1-5
CDR3aa: CASSRVAGGGATGELFF; v_gene: TRBV4-3; abundance: medium-sized; j_gene: TRBJ2-2
CDR3aa: CASSPPAGNGYNEQFF; v_gene: TRBV18; abundance: medium-sized; j_gene: TRBJ2-1